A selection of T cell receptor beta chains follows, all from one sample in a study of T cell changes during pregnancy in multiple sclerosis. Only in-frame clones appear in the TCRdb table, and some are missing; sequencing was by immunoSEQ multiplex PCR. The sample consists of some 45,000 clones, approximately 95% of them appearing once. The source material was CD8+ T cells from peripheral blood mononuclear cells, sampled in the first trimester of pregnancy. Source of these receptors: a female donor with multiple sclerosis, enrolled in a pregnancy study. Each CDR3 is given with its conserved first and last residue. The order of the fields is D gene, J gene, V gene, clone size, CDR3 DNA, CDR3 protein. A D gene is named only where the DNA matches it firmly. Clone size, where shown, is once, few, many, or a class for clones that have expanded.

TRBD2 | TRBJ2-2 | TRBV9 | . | TGTGCCAGCAGCGTAGGCGGGAGGGCCACCCGGGAGCTGTTTTTT | CASSVGGRATRELFF
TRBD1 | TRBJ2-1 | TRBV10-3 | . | TGTGCCACTCGGGACAGACGTTACAATGAGCAGTTCTTC | CATRDRRYNEQFF
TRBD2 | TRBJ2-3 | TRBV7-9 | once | TGTGCCAGCAGACCCGGGACTAGCGGCACAGATACGCAGTATTTT | CASRPGTSGTDTQYF
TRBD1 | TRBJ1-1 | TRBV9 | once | TGTGCCAGCAGTCATGACCGGGACAGGCGGACTGAAGCTTTCTTT | CASSHDRDRRTEAFF
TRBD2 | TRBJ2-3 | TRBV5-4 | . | TGTGCCAGCAGCTTGGTCGGGGGGACCACAGATACGCAGTATTTT | CASSLVGGTTDTQYF
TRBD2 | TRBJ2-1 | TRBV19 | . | TGTGCCAGTGGGACTAGCGGGATCAATGAGCAGTTCTTC | CASGTSGINEQFF
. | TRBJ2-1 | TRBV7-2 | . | TGTGCCAGCAGCTTAGTTCCCGGGGTCTGGTCGTACAATGAGCAGTTCTTC | CASSLVPGVWSYNEQFF
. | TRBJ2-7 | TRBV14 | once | TGTGCCAGCAGCCCCCTAGCAGGAGACCCCTACGAGCAGTACTTC | CASSPLAGDPYEQYF
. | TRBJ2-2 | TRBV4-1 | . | TGCGCCAGCAGCCAAGTGGGGGGAGTAACGAAAAACACCGGGGAGCTGTTTTTT | CASSQVGGVTKNTGELFF
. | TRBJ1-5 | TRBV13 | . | TGTGCCAGCAGCGCCGGACAGAACAATCAGCCCCAGCATTTT | CASSAGQNNQPQHF
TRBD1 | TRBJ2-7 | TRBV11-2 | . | TGTGCCAGCAGTTACGGACAGGGAGCCTACGAGCAGTACTTC | CASSYGQGAYEQYF
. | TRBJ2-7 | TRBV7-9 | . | TGTGCCAGCAGCTTAGCGCCGGGGAGCTCCTACGAGCAGTACTTC | CASSLAPGSSYEQYF
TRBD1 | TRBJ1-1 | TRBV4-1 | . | TGCGCCAGCAGCCAGGGGGTCGACAGGGTAACTTTCTTT | CASSQGVDRVTFF
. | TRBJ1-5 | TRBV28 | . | TGTGCCAGCAGTTTGAGGGTAAGCAATCAGCCCCAGCATTTT | CASSLRVSNQPQHF
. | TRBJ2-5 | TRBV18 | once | TGTGCCAGCTCACCCCCTCATACCGGAGGGAGTGAGACCCAGTACTTC | CASSPPHTGGSETQYF
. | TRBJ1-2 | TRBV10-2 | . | TGCGCCAGCAGTGGGGGCCCCTATGGCTACACCTTC | CASSGGPYGYTF
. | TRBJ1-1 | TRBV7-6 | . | TGTGCCAGCAGCTTAGCGGAGGGGATGAACACTGAAGCTTTCTTT | CASSLAEGMNTEAFF
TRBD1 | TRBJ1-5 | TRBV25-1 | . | TGTGCCAGCAGTGTCCACAGGGGGGGAAATCAGCCCCAGCATTTT | CASSVHRGGNQPQHF
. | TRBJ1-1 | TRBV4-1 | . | TGCGCCAGCAGCCAAGATAATTGGGGGCAGAACACTGAAGCTTTCTTT | CASSQDNWGQNTEAFF
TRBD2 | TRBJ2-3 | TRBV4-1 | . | TGCGCCAGCAGCCAAGCCTTAGCGGGAGGTAGCACAGATACGCAGTATTTT | CASSQALAGGSTDTQYF
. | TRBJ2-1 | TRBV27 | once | TGTGCCAGCAGTCTGACTCTGTACAATGAGCAGTTCTTC | CASSLTLYNEQFF
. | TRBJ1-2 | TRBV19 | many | TGTGCCAGTACCGTCAGGGGACGTAACTATGGCTACACCTTC | CASTVRGRNYGYTF
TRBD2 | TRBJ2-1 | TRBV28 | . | TGTGCCAGCAGTTTAAGTGCGTCTAGCGGGAGAAGTTACAATGAGCAGTTCTTC | CASSLSASSGRSYNEQFF
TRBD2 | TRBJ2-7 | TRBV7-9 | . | TGTGCCATCACTTCCCGGGAGCGGGAGCACTCCTACGAGCAGTACTTC | CAITSREREHSYEQYF
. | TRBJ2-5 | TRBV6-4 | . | TGTGCCAGCAGTGCCGGCCAAGAGACCCAGTACTTC | CASSAGQETQYF
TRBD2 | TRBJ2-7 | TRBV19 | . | TGTGCCAGTAGTATTCTCCTAGCGGGGAGATACGAGCAGTACTTC | CASSILLAGRYEQYF
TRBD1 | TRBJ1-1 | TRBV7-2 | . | TGTGCCAGCAGCCAGGGACAGGGATGGAACACTGAAGCTTTCTTT | CASSQGQGWNTEAFF
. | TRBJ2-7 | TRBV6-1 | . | TGTGCCAGCAGTGAATGGGTGGCAGGGGAATCCTACGAGCAGTACTTC | CASSEWVAGESYEQYF
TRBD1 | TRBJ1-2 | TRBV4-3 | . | TGCGCCAGCAGCCAAGATCACGGGACAGGGGGCTATGGCTACACCTTC | CASSQDHGTGGYGYTF
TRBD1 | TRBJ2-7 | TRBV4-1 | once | TGCGCCAGCAGCCAAGAACAGGGGGCCGCTTACGAGCAGTACTTC | CASSQEQGAAYEQYF
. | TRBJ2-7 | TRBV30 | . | TGTGCCTGGAGTGTACTTGTATGGGGGGGGCGGAACTACGAGCAGTACTTC | CAWSVLVWGGRNYEQYF
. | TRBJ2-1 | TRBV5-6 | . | TGTGCCAGCAGCCTGGCTCAGGTGAATGAGCAGTTCTTC | CASSLAQVNEQFF
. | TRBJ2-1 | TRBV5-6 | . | TGTGCCAGCAGCTTCCGGGACTCCTCCTACAATGAGCAGTTCTTC | CASSFRDSSYNEQFF
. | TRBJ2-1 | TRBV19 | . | TGTGCCAGTAGTATAGGCGTGGGGGGAAGCTCCTACAATGAGCAGTTCTTC | CASSIGVGGSSYNEQFF
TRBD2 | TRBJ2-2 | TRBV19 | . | TGTGCCAGTAGTATTAGCGGGAGGATGGCCGGGGAGCTGTTTTTT | CASSISGRMAGELFF
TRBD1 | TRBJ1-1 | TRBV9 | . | TGTGCCAGCAGCGCCGGGACAGGGGCGGCTTTCTTT | CASSAGTGAAFF
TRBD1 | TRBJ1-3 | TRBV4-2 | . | TGTGCCAGCAGCCAAGTTCGGGACAGAGGAAACACCATATATTTT | CASSQVRDRGNTIYF
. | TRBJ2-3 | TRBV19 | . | TGTGCCAGTAGTATCGCCTCCACCCCGGCAGATACGCAGTATTTT | CASSIASTPADTQYF
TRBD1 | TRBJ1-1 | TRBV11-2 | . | TGTGCCAGCAGCTTAATACAGGGGGGGAACACTGAAGCTTTCTTT | CASSLIQGGNTEAFF
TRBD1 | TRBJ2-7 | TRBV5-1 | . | TGCGCCAGCAGCCACATTGGACAGGGGAGCTCCTACGAGCAGTACTTC | CASSHIGQGSSYEQYF
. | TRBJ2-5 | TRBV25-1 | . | TGTGCCAGCAGCGTTGACTACCTGCGCCAGTACTTC | CASSVDYLRQYF
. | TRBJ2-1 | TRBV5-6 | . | TGTGCCAGTTCCCACGGGGGATACAATGAGCAGTTCTTC | CASSHGGYNEQFF
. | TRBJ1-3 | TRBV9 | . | TGTGCCAGCAGCGTAGTAACAGATGGAAACACCATATATTTT | CASSVVTDGNTIYF
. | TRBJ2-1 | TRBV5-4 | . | TGTGCCAGCAGCTTAAGGCTAGATGAGCAGTTCTTC | CASSLRLDEQFF
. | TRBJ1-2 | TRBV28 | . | TGTGCCAGCAGTTCACCGGGACACCCTAACTATGGCTACACCTTC | CASSSPGHPNYGYTF
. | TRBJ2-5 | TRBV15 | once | TGTGCCACCAGCAGATCTAGGGGGAGCCCGGAGACCCAGTACTTC | CATSRSRGSPETQYF
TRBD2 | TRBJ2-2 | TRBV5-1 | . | TGCGCCAGCGCTACTAGCGGGGGACCCACCGGGGAGCTGTTTTTT | CASATSGGPTGELFF
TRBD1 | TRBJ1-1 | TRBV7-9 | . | TGTGCCAGCAGCTCAGGGACAGGGGTGCCTGAAGCTTTCTTT | CASSSGTGVPEAFF
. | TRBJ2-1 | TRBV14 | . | TGTGCCAGCAGCCCAGGGTCCTACAATGAGCAGTTCTTC | CASSPGSYNEQFF
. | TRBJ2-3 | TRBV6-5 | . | TGTGCCAGCAGTTACGGCGGAGATACAGATACGCAGTATTTT | CASSYGGDTDTQYF
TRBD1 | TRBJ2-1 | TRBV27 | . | TGTGCCAGCAGGAGGACAGGGGCCAGAGAGCAGTTCTTC | CASRRTGAREQFF
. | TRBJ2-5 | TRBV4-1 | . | TGCGCCAGCAGCCAAGGGGGGGTTGGGACCCAGTACTTC | CASSQGGVGTQYF
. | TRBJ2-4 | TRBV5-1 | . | TGCGCCAGCCGCTTGACCGGGTCTGTAGCCAAAAACATTCAGTACTTC | CASRLTGSVAKNIQYF
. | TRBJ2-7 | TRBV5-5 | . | TGTGCCAGCAGCCACAGGGAGGGCGAGTACTTC | CASSHREGEYF
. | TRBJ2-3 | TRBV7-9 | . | TGTGCCAGCAAAGGGACTTTTACAGATACGCAGTATTTT | CASKGTFTDTQYF
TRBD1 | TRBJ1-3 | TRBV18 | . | TGTGCCAGCTCACCACGGGACAGGGGAAACACCATATATTTT | CASSPRDRGNTIYF
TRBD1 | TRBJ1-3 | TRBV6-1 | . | TGTGCCAGCTTTGACAGGGTCTCTGGAAACACCATATATTTT | CASFDRVSGNTIYF
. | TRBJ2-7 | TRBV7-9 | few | TGTGCCAGCAGCTCGGACTTCCTCTCCTACGAGCAGTACTTC | CASSSDFLSYEQYF
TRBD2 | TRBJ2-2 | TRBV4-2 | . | TGTGCCAGCAGCCAAGTCGCTAGCGGGGGGGCGAACACCGGGGAGCTGTTTTTT | CASSQVASGGANTGELFF